This T cell receptor beta chain comes out of a study of CD8+CD57+ T cells in acquired aplastic anemia. On the study more broadly: Sorted CD4+ and CD8+ cells yielded roughly 3.2 ug of DNA on average.

Genomic DNA provided the template from which TCR beta VDJ and CDR3 profiles were obtained. MiXCR, run by TCRdb on the reads, gives a single entry per CDR3 protein. This table has 200,000 to 300,000 distinct CDR3 sequences, approximately 79% appearing once. Germline V CDR1 and CDR2: SGHTA, FQGTGA. The CDR3 covers 16 residues. The junction had 6 bases not matched to a gene; V was cut back by 5 bases and J by 4 bases. Whoever was chosen for sequencing had shown CD8+CD57+ cell expansion by flow cytometry. This TCR was recovered from a human donor with aplastic anemia. V usage is TRBV7-3 and J usage is TRBJ2-3; 13 nucleotides match TRBD2. The sample was sorted CD4+, CD8+, or CD8+CD57+ T cells (not recorded which) from PBMCs. CDR3 nucleotide sequence: TGTGCCAGCAGCGAACTACTAGCGGGAGGGCCAGATACGCAGTATTTT. Translating gives CASSELLAGGPDTQYF. Full variable domain (rest looked up from reference TRBV7-3 and TRBJ2-3): GAGVSQTPSNKVTEKGKYVELRCDPISGHTALYWYRQSLGQGPEFLIYFQGTGAADDSGLPNDRFFAVRPEGSVSTLKIQRTERGDSAVYLCASSELLAGGPDTQYFGPGTRLTVL.